This TCR beta chain was identified in a study of Graves' ophthalmopathy and Graves' hyperthyroidism. Findings and caveats of the study: Blood contained most expanded thyroid clonotypes exceeding 0.001 frequency.

RNA transcripts were the template, and TCR beta CDR3 regions were amplified from them. Following a first-round RT-PCR that used HTBI primers, a second-round multiplex PCR was carried out. MiXCR, run by TCRdb on the multiplex PCR reads, gives a single entry per CDR3 protein. The data contain under 250,000 distinct CDR3 sequences, about 22% of them singletons. Orbital computed tomography and thyroid ultrasound, along with TRAb, serum thyroxine and clinical symptoms, underpinned diagnosis. This clonotype was found many times. Its target is unknown. J lost 6 bases, V lost 4 bases, and 4 bases had no gene match. The CDR3 consists of 14 residues. Germline CDR1 is SGHTA and CDR2 is FQGNSA.

The source is a woman aged 50 to 60 with Graves' ophthalmopathy. This sequence joins TRBV7-2 and TRBJ2-5; 11 positions agree with TRBD1. Sequences were obtained from peripheral blood. Written as DNA, the CDR3 is TGTGCCAGCAGCTCGGACAGGGGGCGACAGACCCAGTACTTC. Protein sequence: CASSSDRGRQTQYF.